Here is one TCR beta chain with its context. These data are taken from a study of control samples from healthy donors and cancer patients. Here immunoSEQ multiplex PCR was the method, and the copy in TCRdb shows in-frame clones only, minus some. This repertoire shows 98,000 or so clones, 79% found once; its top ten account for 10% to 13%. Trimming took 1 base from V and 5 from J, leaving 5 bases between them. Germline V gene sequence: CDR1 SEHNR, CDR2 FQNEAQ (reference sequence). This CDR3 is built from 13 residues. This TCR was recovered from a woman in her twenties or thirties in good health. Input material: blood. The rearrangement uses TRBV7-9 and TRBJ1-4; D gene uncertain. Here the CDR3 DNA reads TGTGCCAGCAGCTTAGGCCTAAATGAAAAACTGTTTTTT. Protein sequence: CASSLGLNEKLFF.